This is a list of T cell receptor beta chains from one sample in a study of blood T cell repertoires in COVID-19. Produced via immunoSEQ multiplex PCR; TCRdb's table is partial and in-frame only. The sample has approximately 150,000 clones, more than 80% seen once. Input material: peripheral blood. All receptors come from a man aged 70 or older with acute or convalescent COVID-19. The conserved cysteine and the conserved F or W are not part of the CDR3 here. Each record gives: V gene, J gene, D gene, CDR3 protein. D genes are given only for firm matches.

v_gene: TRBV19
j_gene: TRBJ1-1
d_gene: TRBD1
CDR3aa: ASRDRVGTEAF

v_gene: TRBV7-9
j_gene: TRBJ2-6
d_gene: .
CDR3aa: ASSYLLTGANVLT

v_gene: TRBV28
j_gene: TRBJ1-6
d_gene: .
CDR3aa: ATHLAGNGSPLH

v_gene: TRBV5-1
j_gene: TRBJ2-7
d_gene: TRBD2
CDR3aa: ASGLGTSGSSYEQY

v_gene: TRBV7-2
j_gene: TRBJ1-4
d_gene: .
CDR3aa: ASSKDMTNEKLF

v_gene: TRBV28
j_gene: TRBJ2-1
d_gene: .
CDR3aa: ASRDANRGAGVRWNEQF

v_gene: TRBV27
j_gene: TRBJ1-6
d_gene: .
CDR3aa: ASSPPPGSPLH

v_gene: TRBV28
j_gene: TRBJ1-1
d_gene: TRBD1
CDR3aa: ATAGQGVGEAF

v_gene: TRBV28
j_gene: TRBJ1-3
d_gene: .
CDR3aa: ASKRSSGNTIY

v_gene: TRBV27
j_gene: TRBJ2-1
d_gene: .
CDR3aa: ASSLATGVGGRSEQF

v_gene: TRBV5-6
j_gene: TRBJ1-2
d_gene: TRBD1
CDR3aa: ASSLGQGAGYGYT

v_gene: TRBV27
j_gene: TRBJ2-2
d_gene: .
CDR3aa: ASSFFSTGELF

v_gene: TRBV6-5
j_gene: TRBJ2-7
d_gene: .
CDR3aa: ASSKPGTYEQY

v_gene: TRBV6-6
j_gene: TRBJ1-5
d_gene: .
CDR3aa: ASSPPGSTGAQH

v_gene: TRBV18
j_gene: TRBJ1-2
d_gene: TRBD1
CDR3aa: ASSPRPGTGEGTNYGYT

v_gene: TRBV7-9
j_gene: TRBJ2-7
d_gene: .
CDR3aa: ASSLQGGETYEQY

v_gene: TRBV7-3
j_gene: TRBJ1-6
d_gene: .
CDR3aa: ASSRAGGDNSPLH

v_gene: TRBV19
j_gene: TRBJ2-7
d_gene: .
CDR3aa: ASKRAYEQY

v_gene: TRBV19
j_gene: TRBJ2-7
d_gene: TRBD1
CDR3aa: ARETGVAYEQY

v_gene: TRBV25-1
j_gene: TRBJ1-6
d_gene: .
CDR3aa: ASSASDNSSPLH

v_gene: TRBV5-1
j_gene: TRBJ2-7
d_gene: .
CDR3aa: ASSPPRGINEQY

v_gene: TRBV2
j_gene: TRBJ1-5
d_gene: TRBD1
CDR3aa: ASSAGQGNQPQH

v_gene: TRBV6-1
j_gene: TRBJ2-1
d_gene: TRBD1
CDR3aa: ASSGDSPGGGNEQF

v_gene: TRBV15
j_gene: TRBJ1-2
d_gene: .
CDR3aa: ATSRDYRENYGYT

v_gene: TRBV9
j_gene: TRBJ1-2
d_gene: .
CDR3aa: ASSVASEGTGGYT

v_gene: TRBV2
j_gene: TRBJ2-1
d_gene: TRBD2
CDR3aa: ASSPEGLAGGTQF

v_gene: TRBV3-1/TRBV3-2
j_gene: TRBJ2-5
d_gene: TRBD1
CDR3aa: ASSQGALPRDRFLETQY

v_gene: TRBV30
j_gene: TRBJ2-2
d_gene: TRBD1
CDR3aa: AWSVRGVIRDRDTGELF

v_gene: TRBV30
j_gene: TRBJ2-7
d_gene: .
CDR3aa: AWRSGVSYEQY

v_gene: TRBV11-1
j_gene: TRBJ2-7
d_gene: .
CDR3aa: ASSWGRVGYEQY

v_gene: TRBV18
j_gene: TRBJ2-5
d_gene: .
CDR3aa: ASSPGGTGETQY

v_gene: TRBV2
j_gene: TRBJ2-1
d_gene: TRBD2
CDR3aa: ASSSGTSGGEQF

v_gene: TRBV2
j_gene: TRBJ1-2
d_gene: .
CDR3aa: ASTAIQGGDGYT

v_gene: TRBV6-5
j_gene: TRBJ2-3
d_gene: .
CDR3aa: ASRRGPTDTQY

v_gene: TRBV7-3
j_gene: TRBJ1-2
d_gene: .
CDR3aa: ASSPDRGSFGYT

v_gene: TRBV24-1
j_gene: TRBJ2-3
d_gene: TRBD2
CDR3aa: ATSDPNAGGGTDTQY

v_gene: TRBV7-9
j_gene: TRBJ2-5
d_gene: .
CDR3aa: ASSFTTNQETQY

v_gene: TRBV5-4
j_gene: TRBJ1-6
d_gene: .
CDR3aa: ASSLRDTNSPLH

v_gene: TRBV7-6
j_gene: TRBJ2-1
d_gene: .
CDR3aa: ASSLEGGREQF

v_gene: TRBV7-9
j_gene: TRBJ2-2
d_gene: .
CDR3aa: ASSLRGASGELF

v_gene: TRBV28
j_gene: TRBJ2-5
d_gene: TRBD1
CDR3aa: ASSLPGQGWETQY

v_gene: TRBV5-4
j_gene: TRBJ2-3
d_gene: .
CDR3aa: ASSLRLAPDTQY

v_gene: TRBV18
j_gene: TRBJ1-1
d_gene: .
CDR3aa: ASSPRGGDTEAF

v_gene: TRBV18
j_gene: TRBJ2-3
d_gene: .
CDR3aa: ASSPPPSTDTQY